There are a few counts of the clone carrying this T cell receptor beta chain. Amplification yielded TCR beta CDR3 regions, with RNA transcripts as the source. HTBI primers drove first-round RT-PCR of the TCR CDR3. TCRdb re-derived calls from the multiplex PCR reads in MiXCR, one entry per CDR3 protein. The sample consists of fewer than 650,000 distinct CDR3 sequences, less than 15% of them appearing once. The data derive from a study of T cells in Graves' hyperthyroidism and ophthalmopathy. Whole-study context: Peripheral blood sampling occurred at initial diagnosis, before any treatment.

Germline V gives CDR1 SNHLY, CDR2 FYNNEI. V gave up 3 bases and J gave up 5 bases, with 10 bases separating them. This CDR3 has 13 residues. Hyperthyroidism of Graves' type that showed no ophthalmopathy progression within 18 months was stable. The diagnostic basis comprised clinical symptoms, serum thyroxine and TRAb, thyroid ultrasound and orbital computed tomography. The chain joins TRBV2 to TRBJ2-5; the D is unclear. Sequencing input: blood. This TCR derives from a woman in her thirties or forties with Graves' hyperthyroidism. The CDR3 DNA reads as TGTGCCAGCAGTGAGATTCAGGTCGAGACCCAGTACTTC. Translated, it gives CASSEIQVETQYF.